The 26 T cell receptor beta chains below all came from one sample that was sequenced in a study of early T cells in non-severe SARS-CoV-2 infection. TCRdb used MiXCR to reprocess the 5' RACE reads, holding one entry per CDR3 protein. The sample yields about 77,000 distinct CDR3 sequences, about 5% seen once. The sample here was whole blood, taken at baseline. The origin of the receptors is an adult who was a healthcare worker with PCR-confirmed SARS-CoV-2 infection or an uninfected control (not recorded which).

This clonotype was counted many times. This chain links TRBV3-1 with TRBJ2-3, with TRBD1 as a possible D gene (5 bases). V lost 1 base, J lost 9 bases, and 8 bases lay in between. The CDR3 runs to 12 residues. CDR1 LGHDT and CDR2 YNNKEL come from the germline V gene (reference sequence). The CDR3 is CASSQGPGTQYF. The CDR3 region has the DNA TGTGCCAGCAGCCAAGGTCCAGGGACGCAGTATTTT.

This clonotype was recorded many times. This chain links TRBV29-1 with TRBJ2-1, with D tentatively TRBD1 or TRBD2 (5 bases each). From germline, CDR1 is SQVTM and CDR2 ANQGSEA. The V end lost 5 bases, the J end lost 12 bases, and 23 bases lay between the germline ends. This CDR3 region has 14 residues. CDR3 DNA: TGCAGCGTTACCTCCGGGACGGAGGACCAAGGGCAGTTCTTC. It codes for CSVTSGTEDQGQFF.

In this sample, this clonotype turned up a few times. The V gene is TRBV7-6, the J gene TRBJ2-5; D might be TRBD2 (5 bases). Trimming removed 5 bases from V and 5 bases from J, with 9 bases in between. The CDR3 contains 12 residues. Germline values: CDR1 SGHVS, CDR2 FNYEAQ. In nucleotides, the CDR3 is TGTGCCAGCAGCCGGGGAAGGGAGACCCAGTACTTC. Translating it yields CASSRGRETQYF.

This clonotype came up a few times. V and J are TRBV27 and TRBJ2-3; 8 positions match TRBD2. The CDR3 is 11 residues long. Germline values: CDR1 MNHEY, CDR2 SMNVEV (reference sequence). J gave up 6 bases and V 8 bases, and 1 base lay outside the gene matches. CDR3 in DNA: TGTGCCAGCCGCGGGGGGGATACGCAGTATTTT. As protein: CASRGGDTQYF.

The chain is built from TRBV5-1 and TRBJ2-3, with a possible D match to TRBD1 (5 bases). This CDR3 has 16 amino acids. Germline V gives CDR1 SGHRS, CDR2 YFSETQ. Trimming pared 4 bases from V and 0 bases from J, leaving 15 bases between. DNA of the CDR3: TGCGCCAGCAGCCAGACCGACAGCGATAGCACAGATACGCAGTATTTT. Protein sequence: CASSQTDSDSTDTQYF.

This clonotype was counted between two and nine times. The rearrangement joins TRBV7-6 to TRBJ2-1; D gene ambiguous. The CDR3 covers 13 residues. Per germline, CDR1 SGHVS and CDR2 FNYEAQ. The V and J ends lost 2 bases and 9 bases respectively, with 11 bases between them. In DNA, the CDR3 is TGTGCCAGCAGCTTAACACGGGCGCGTGAGCAGTTCTTC. This gives the protein CASSLTRAREQFF.

As DNA, the CDR3 is TGTGCCAGTAGTATAGCGGGCACGCGGCACGAGCAGTACTTC. It encodes CASSIAGTRHEQYF. The gene calls are TRBV19 and TRBJ2-7, with D hard to call. Trimming cost V 1 base and J 5 bases, with 12 bases left between them. The CDR3 runs to 14 residues. Germline V gives CDR1 LNHDA, CDR2 SQIVND (reference sequence).

This clonotype was seen ten or more times. The V gene is TRBV20-1, the J gene TRBJ2-6; 7 nucleotides line up with TRBD1. The trim removed 3 bases at V and 1 base at J, leaving 6 bases unmatched. The germline V gene encodes CDR1 DFQATT and CDR2 SNEGSKA (reference sequence). This CDR3 contains 16 residues. The CDR3 reads CSASNRGQSGANVLTF. In DNA, the CDR3 is TGCAGTGCTAGTAACAGGGGCCAATCTGGGGCCAACGTCCTGACTTTC.

There are a few counts of this clonotype. The rearrangement links TRBV7-8 to TRBJ1-6; D gene unclear. The germline CDR1 and CDR2 sequences are SGHVS and FQNEAQ. CDR3 size: 16 residues. The germline V and J ends were trimmed by 5 bases and 3 bases, with 14 bases remaining between them. The chain's CDR3 is CASSMDFGVYNSPLHF. The CDR3 region has the DNA TGTGCCAGCAGCATGGACTTTGGGGTCTATAATTCACCCCTCCACTTT.

This clonotype has at least ten counts. The chain combines TRBV24-1 with TRBJ1-5, with 11 bases lining up with TRBD1. Germline-derived CDR1 and CDR2 are KGHDR and SFDVKD. V gave up 4 bases and J gave up 6 bases; unmatched junction bases: 10. The CDR3 spans 17 residues. The CDR3, as DNA: TGTGCCACCAGTGACGGGGGGACAGGGGGTTTTAGTCAGCCCCAGCATTTT. It is translated as CATSDGGTGGFSQPQHF.

Note on this clonotype: A read error may be the cause here, since a much bigger clone is one base away. Because the CDR3 is missing its conserved closing phenylalanine or tryptophan, this is likely a read error. The chain uses TRBV9 and TRBJ2-7, with D perhaps being TRBD1 or TRBD2 (5 bases each). Germline CDR1 SGDLS, CDR2 YYNGEE. The CDR3 contains 13 residues. Trimming cost V 7 bases and J 3 bases, with 14 bases left between them. CDR3 DNA: TGTGCCAGCTCCAAAGAGGGGATCTACGAGCAGTACTCC. Protein sequence: CASSKEGIYEQYS.

This clonotype was seen many times. The chain joins TRBV12-3 or TRBV12-4 to TRBJ2-1; D not resolved. The V end lost 3 bases, the J end lost 7 bases, and 7 bases lay between the germline ends. This CDR3 is built from 12 residues. DNA of the CDR3: TGTGCCAGCAGTTTGGTGGCGAATGAGCAGTTCTTC. It codes for CASSLVANEQFF.

This clonotype occurred many times. The rearrangement links TRBV7-9 to TRBJ2-1, with 7 bases lining up with TRBD2. V was pared by 1 base and J by 9 bases, with 15 bases of the junction left unmatched. The CDR3 has 17 amino acids. The germline V gene has CDR1 SEHNR and CDR2 FQNEAQ (reference sequence). This CDR3 reads CASSLGGGNSLRSEQFF. CDR3 nucleotides: TGTGCCAGCAGCTTAGGCGGGGGTAATAGTCTTCGTTCTGAGCAGTTCTTC.

This clonotype was counted ten times or more. The chain carries TRBV7-2 and TRBJ2-7; 14 bases match TRBD2. Germline trimming cut 5 bases from V and 4 bases from J; bases unmatched to any gene: 7. From germline, CDR1 is SGHTA and CDR2 FQGNSA. The CDR3 loop spans 16 amino acids. The CDR3 DNA sequence: TGTGCCAGCAGCGCAGGACTAGCGGGAGGAGGTTACGAGCAGTACTTC. Its translation is CASSAGLAGGGYEQYF.

This clonotype has only a few counts. The genes are TRBV30 and TRBJ2-5; unclear D gene. CDR3 length equals 13 residues. V dropped 5 bases and J dropped 5 bases, with 15 bases sitting between them. CDR1 and CDR2 (germline): GTSNPN, SVGIG (reference sequence). In DNA form, the CDR3 reads TGTGCCTGGGGCCCAGGACGGTGGGAGACCCAGTACTTC. Amino acids: CAWGPGRWETQYF.

In its sample, this clonotype was seen many times. The rearrangement links TRBV20-1 to TRBJ2-7; no clear D. V was cut by 6 bases and J by 3 bases, with 15 bases left in between. Germline V gene data show CDR1 as DFQATT and CDR2 as SNEGSKA (reference sequence). The CDR3 length is 13 residues. CDR3 nucleotide sequence: TGCAGTGCGCAAACCCCCACCCTCTACGAGCAGTACTTC. Protein: CSAQTPTLYEQYF.

This chain uses TRBV27 with TRBJ2-3; D could derive from TRBD1 or TRBD2 (6 bases each). The germline V and J ends were trimmed by 0 bases and 4 bases, with 14 bases remaining between them. Germline values: CDR1 MNHEY, CDR2 SMNVEV (reference sequence). The CDR3 runs 16 residues. In DNA form, the CDR3 reads TGTGCCAGCAGTTTATCCTGGGGGGCCTCCCCAGATACGCAGTATTTT. It is translated as CASSLSWGASPDTQYF.

This clonotype was counted many times. Here the CDR3 reads CSVFGTSGSEQYF. CDR3 sequence (DNA): TGCAGCGTTTTCGGGACTAGCGGATCCGAGCAGTACTTC. V gene TRBV29-1 combines with J gene TRBJ2-7; 11 nucleotides match TRBD2. Trimming removed 5 bases from V and 6 bases from J; junction bases left unmatched: 6. Germline-derived CDR1 and CDR2 are SQVTM and ANQGSEA. The CDR3 has 13 residues.

This clonotype was seen more than once but under ten times. J is TRBJ2-1 and V is TRBV12-3 or TRBV12-4; unclear D gene. Between the trimmed V and J ends, which lost 5 bases and 15 bases, there was a span of 17 bases. CDR3 length: 12 amino acids. CDR3 bases: TGTGCCAGCAGTACATCGTCCGTTAGTCGGTTCTTC. Amino acids: CASSTSSVSRFF.

V gene TRBV6-6 combines with J gene TRBJ2-3; tentative D call: TRBD2 (6 bases). From germline, CDR1 is MNHNY and CDR2 SVGAGI (reference sequence). This CDR3 has 18 residues. V was trimmed by 6 bases and J by 4 bases, leaving 26 bases between them. The DNA of the CDR3 is TGTGCCAGCAGGAAACCTAGACTGACTAGGGGTGCGTCAGATACGCAGTATTTT. This sequence encodes CASRKPRLTRGASDTQYF.

This clonotype has ten or more counts. The V gene is TRBV6-2 or TRBV6-3, the J gene TRBJ2-6; D remains ambiguous. The germline V and J ends were trimmed by 2 bases and 1 base, with 9 bases remaining between them. This CDR3 contains 16 residues. Germline V gene sequence: CDR1 MNHEY, CDR2 SVGEGT. CDR3 coding DNA: TGTGCCAGCAGTTACCGCGTCGCTTCTGGGGCCAACGTCCTGACTTTC. Its protein product is CASSYRVASGANVLTF.

This clonotype was observed at least ten times. V is TRBV20-1 and J is TRBJ2-1; 7 bases are shared with TRBD2. The CDR3 spans 14 residues. Germline values: CDR1 DFQATT, CDR2 SNEGSKA (reference sequence). V was clipped by 7 bases and J by 4 bases; unmatched bases: 10. The CDR3 bases are TGCAGTGTCGAGCGGGAAATGCCTTACAATGAGCAGTTCTTC. Protein product: CSVEREMPYNEQFF.

This clonotype was seen many times. V and J are TRBV12-3 or TRBV12-4 and TRBJ2-5; D remains ambiguous. V was pared by 5 bases and J by 4 bases, with 14 bases between. The CDR3 sequence is 14 residues long. In nucleotides, the CDR3 is TGTGCCAGCAGTCCGTCGGTCGGTACAGAGACCCAGTACTTC. The encoded protein is CASSPSVGTETQYF.

This clonotype was detected a few times. J is TRBJ1-5 and V is TRBV6-6; possible D gene TRBD1, 6 bases. This CDR3 is built from 14 residues. The germline V gene encodes CDR1 MNHNY and CDR2 SVGAGI (reference sequence). V lost 6 bases and J 3 bases, leaving 12 bases between the germline ends. The CDR3 DNA reads as TGTGCCAGCAGGCCAGGGGTAAACAATCAGCCCCAGCATTTT. It specifies CASRPGVNNQPQHF.

J is TRBJ1-2 and V is TRBV30, with 10 positions matching TRBD1. This CDR3 is built from 17 residues. Per germline, CDR1 GTSNPN and CDR2 SVGIG (reference sequence). The ends lost 5 bases at V and 5 bases at J; junction bases unmatched: 17. CDR3 residues: CAWADGDRGLWEYGYTF. Written as DNA, the CDR3 is TGTGCCTGGGCGGACGGGGACAGGGGTCTTTGGGAGTATGGCTACACCTTC. Complete variable domain (other parts from reference TRBV30 and TRBJ1-2): SQTIHQWPATLVQPVGSPLSLECTVEGTSNPNLYWYRQAAGRGLQLLFYSVGIGQISSEVPQNLSASRPQDRQFILSSKKLLLSDSGFYLCAWADGDRGLWEYGYTFGSGTRLTVV.

Points on this clonotype: A much larger clone is a single base away; this may be a read error. The chain employs TRBV3-1 and TRBJ1-2, with D tentatively TRBD1 (5 bases). V was shortened by 2 bases and J by 4 bases, with 5 bases between the two germline ends. There are 12 residues in the CDR3. Germline lookup yields CDR1 LGHDT and CDR2 YNNKEL (reference sequence). DNA for the CDR3: TGTGCCAGCAGCCAACAGGGCTATGGCTACACCTTC. Translation: CASSQQGYGYTF.